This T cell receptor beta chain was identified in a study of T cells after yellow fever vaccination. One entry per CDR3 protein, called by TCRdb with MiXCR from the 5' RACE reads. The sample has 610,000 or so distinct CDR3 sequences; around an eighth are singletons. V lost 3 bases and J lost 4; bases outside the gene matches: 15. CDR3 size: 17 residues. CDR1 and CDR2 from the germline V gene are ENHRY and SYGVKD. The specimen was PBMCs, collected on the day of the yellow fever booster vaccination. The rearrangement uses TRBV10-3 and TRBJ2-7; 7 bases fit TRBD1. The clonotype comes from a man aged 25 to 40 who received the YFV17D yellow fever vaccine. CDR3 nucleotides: TGTGCCATCAGTGAATTTCCTTCCGACAGGGCGGAATACGAGCAGTACTTC. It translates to CAISEFPSDRAEYEQYF.